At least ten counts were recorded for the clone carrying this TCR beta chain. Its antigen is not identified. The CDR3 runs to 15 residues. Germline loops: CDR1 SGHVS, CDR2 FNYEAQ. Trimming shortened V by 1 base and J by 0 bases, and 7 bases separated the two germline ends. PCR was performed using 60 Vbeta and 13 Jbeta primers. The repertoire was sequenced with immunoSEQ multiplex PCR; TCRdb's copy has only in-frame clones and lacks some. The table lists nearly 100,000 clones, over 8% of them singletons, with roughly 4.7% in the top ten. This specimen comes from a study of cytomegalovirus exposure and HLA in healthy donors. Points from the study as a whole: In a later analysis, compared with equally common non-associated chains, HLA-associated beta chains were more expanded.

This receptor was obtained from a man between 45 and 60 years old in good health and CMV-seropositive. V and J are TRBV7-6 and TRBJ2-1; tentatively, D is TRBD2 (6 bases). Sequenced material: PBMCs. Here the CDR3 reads CASSLGRASYNEQFF. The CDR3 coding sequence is TGTGCCAGCAGCTTAGGGAGGGCCTCCTACAATGAGCAGTTCTTC.